The entry below describes one TCR beta chain. These data originate in a study of tumour-infiltrating T cells in Burkitt lymphoma. Study overall: Overall and progression-free survival were predicted by productive clonality.

The assay was immunoSEQ multiplex PCR, and TCRdb's table has in-frame clones only and misses some. The sample has around 14,000 clones, around 75% seen once; the top ten hold 6% to 8%. From germline, CDR1 is SEHNR and CDR2 FQNEAQ (reference sequence). The CDR3 has 18 residues. The junction had 9 bases not matched to a gene; V was cut back by 1 base and J by 0 bases. The sample was tumor tissue. This TCR came from a human donor with diffuse large B-cell lymphoma. V gene TRBV7-9 combines with J gene TRBJ2-7, with 10 nucleotides matching TRBD2. The CDR3 sequence: CASSLGVSSGSNSYEQYF. CDR3 DNA sequence: TGTGCCAGCAGCTTAGGAGTTTCTAGCGGGAGTAACTCCTACGAGCAGTACTTC.